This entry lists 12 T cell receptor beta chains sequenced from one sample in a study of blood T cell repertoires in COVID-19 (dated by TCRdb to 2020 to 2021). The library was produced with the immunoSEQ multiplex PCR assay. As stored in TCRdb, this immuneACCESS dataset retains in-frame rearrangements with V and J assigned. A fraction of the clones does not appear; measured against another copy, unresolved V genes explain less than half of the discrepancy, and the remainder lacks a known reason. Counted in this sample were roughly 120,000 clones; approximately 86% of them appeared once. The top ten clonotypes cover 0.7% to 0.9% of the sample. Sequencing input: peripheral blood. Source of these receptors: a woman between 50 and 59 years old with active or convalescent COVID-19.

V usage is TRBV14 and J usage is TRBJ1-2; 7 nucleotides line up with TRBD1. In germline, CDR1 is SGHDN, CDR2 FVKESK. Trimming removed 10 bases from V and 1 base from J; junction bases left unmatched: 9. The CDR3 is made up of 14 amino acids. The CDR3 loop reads CATSSWDSNYGYTF. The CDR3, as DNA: TGTGCCACCTCTAGTTGGGACAGTAACTATGGCTACACCTTC.

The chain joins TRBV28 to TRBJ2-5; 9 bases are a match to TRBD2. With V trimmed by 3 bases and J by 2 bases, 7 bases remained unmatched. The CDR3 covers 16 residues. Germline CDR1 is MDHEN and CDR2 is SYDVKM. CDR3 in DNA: TGTGCCAGCAGTTTCAGGGCTAGCGGGGTACAAGAGACCCAGTACTTC. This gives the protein CASSFRASGVQETQYF.

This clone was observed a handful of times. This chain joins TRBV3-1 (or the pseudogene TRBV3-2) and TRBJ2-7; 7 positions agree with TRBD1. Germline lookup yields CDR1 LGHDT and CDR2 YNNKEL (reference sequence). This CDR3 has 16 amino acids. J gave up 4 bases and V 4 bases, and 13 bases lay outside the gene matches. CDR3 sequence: CASSPQPPPQGYEQYF. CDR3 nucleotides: TGTGCCAGCAGCCCCCAACCCCCCCCACAGGGGTACGAGCAGTACTTC.

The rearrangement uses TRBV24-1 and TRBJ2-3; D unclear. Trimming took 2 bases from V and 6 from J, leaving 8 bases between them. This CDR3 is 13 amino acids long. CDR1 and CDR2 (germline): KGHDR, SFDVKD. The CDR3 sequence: CATSDSPRDTQYF. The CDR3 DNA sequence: TGTGCCACCAGTGATTCTCCTAGGGATACGCAGTATTTT.

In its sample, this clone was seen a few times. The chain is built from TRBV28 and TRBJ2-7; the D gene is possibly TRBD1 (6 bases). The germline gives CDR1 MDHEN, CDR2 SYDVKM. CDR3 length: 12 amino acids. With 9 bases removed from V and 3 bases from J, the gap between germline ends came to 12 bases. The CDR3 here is CASRQEIYEQYF. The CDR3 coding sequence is TGTGCCAGTCGACAGGAAATCTACGAGCAGTACTTC.

The CDR3 region has the DNA TGTGCCAGCTCACCCCTGACAGGTGGTGGGGCCAACGTCCTGACTTTC. It codes for CASSPLTGGGANVLTF. V is TRBV18 and J is TRBJ2-6; TRBD1 is a possible D gene (6 bases). Germline V gives CDR1 KGHSH, CDR2 LQKENI. This CDR3 is built from 16 residues. V was trimmed by 3 bases and J by 3 bases, leaving 12 bases between them. The complete variable domain, with remaining parts taken from reference TRBV18 and TRBJ2-6, reads NAGVMQNPRHLVRRRGQEARLRCSPMKGHSHVYWYRQLPEEGLKFMVYLQKENIIDESGMPKERFSAEFPKEGPSILRIQQVVRGDSAAYFCASSPLTGGGANVLTFGAGSRLTVL.

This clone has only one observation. The CDR3 loop reads CASSYTRYSGNTIYF. CDR3 in DNA: TGTGCCAGCAGTTACACGAGGTACTCTGGAAACACCATATATTTT. This chain uses TRBV6-5 with TRBJ1-3; D not resolved. CDR3 size: 15 residues. Between the trimmed V and J ends, which lost 2 bases and 0 bases, there was a span of 8 bases. The germline V gene has CDR1 MNHEY and CDR2 SVGAGI.

CDR3 residues: CASSEAGQVGTDTQYF. The CDR3 DNA reads TGTGCCAGCAGTGAAGCCGGACAGGTTGGGACAGATACGCAGTATTTT. This sequence joins TRBV6-1 and TRBJ2-3; 7 bases align to TRBD1. Looked up from germline, CDR1 is MNHNS and CDR2 is SASEGT. The CDR3 spans 16 residues. J gave up 3 bases and V 0 bases, and 6 bases lay outside the gene matches.

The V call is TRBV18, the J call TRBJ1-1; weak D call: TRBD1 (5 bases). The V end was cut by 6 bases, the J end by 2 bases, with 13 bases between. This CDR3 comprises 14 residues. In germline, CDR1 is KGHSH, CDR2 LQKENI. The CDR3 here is CASSLEQANTEAFF. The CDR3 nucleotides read TGTGCCAGCTCTCTTGAACAGGCTAACACTGAAGCTTTCTTT.

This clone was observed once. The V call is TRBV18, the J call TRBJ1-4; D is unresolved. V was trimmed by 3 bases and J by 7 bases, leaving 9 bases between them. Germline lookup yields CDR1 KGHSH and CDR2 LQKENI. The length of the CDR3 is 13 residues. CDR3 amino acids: CASSPGVAEKLFF. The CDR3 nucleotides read TGTGCCAGCTCACCCGGGGTTGCTGAAAAACTGTTTTTT.

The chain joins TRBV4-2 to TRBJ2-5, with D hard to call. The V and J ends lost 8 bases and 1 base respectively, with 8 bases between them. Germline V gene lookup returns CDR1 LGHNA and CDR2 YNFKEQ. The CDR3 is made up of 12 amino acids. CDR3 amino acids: CASGQSQETQYF. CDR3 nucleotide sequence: TGTGCCAGCGGGCAGAGCCAAGAGACCCAGTACTTC.

The chain's CDR3 is CASSVAWGYTF. In DNA, the CDR3 is TGTGCCAGCTCAGTCGCATGGGGCTACACCTTC. The chain joins TRBV2 to TRBJ1-2, with unresolved D. Trimming pared 8 bases from V and 8 bases from J, leaving 12 bases between. CDR3 size: 11 residues. The germline V gene has CDR1 SNHLY and CDR2 FYNNEI.